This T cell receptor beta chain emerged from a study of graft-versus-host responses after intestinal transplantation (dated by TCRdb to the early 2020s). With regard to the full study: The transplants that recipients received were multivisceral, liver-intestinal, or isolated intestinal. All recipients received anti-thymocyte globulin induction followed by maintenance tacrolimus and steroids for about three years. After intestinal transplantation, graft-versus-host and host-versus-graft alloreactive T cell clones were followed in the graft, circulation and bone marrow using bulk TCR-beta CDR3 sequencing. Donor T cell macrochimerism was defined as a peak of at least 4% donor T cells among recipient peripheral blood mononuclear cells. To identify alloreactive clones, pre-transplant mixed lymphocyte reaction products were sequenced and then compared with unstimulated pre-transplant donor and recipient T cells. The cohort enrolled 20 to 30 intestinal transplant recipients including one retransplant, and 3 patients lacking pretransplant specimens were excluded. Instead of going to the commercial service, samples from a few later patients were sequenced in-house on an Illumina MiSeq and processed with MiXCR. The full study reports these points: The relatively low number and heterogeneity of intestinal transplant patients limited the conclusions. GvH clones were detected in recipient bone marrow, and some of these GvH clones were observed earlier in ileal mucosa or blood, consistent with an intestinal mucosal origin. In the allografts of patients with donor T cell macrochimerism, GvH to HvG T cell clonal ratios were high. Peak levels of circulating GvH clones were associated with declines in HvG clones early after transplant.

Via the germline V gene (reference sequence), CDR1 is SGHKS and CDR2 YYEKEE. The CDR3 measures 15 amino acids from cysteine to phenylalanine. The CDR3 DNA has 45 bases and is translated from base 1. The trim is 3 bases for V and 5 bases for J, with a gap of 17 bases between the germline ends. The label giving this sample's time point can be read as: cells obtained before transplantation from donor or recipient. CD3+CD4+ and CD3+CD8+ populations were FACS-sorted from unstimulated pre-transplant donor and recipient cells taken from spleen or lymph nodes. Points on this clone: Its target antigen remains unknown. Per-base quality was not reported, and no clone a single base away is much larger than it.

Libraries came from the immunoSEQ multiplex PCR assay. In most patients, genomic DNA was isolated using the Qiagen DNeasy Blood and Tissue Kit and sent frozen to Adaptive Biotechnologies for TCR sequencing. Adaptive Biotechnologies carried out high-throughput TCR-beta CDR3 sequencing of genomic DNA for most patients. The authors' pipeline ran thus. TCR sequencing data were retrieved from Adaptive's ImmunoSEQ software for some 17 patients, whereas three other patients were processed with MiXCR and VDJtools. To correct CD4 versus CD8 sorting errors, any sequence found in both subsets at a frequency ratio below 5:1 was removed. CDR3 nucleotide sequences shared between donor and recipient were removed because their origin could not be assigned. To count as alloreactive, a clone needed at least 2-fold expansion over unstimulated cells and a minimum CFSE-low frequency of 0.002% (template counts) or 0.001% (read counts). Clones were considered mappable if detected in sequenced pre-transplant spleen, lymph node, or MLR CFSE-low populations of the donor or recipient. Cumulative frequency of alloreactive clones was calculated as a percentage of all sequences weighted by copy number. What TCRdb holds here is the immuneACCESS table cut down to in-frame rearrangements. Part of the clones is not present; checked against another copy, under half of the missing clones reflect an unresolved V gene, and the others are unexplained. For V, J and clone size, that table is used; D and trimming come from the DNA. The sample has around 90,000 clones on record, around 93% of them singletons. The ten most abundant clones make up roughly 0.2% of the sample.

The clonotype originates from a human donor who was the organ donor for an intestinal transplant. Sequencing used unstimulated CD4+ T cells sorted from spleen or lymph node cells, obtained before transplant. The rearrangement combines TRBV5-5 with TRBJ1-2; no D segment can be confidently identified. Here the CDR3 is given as CASSYQVDGGYGYTF. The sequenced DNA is TGTGCCAGCAGCTACCAAGTAGATGGTGGGTATGGCTACACCTTC.